One and the same sample provided the 32 T cell receptor beta chains below, sequenced in a study of cytomegalovirus exposure and HLA in healthy donors. The PCR used 60 Vbeta and 13 Jbeta primers. The protocol was immunoSEQ multiplex PCR, while the TCRdb copy is restricted to in-frame clones and leaves out a portion. Of tens of thousands of clones listed, roughly 74% are singletons. What was sequenced was PBMCs. The receptors originated from a woman between 45 and 65 years old in good health and CMV-seropositive.

The chain uses TRBV10-3 and TRBJ1-2; D gene uncertain. The CDR3 sequence is 13 residues long. V was pared by 4 bases and J by 2 bases, with 8 bases between. From germline, CDR1 is ENHRY and CDR2 SYGVKD. The chain's CDR3 is CAISAYSNYGYTF. In nucleotides, the CDR3 is TGTGCCATCAGTGCTTACAGCAACTATGGCTACACCTTC.

The V gene is TRBV28, the J gene TRBJ2-3; D may be TRBD1 (5 bases). Trimming took off 8 bases at V and 4 bases at J, with 16 bases between the two ends. Germline V gene lookup returns CDR1 MDHEN and CDR2 SYDVKM. The CDR3 loop spans 14 amino acids. The DNA of the CDR3 is TGTGCCAGCCACAGTTCAGGGTGGGCAGATACGCAGTATTTT. Protein sequence: CASHSSGWADTQYF.

The J gene is TRBJ2-1, the V gene TRBV5-6; TRBD1 matches at 7 bases. The CDR3 loop spans 14 amino acids. Per germline, CDR1 SGHDT and CDR2 YYEEEE. With 3 bases clipped from V and 2 bases from J, the junction kept 2 bases outside the gene matches. This chain's CDR3 is CASSSGQPYNEQFF. Written as DNA, the CDR3 is TGTGCCAGCAGCTCGGGACAGCCCTACAATGAGCAGTTCTTC.

Only a few counts were recorded for this clone. The V gene is TRBV15, the J gene TRBJ2-7; D is undetermined. V was clipped by 5 bases and J by 1 base, with 15 bases between them. From germline, CDR1 is LNHNV and CDR2 YYDKDF (reference sequence). The CDR3 runs to 15 residues. Here the CDR3 reads CATSSQEALSYEQYF. CDR3 sequence (DNA): TGTGCCACCAGCTCCCAAGAAGCCCTTTCCTACGAGCAGTACTTC.

The rearrangement joins TRBV7-9 to TRBJ2-3; the match to TRBD2 covers 9 bases. CDR3 length equals 14 residues. Germline V CDR1 and CDR2: SEHNR, FQNEAQ (reference sequence). Losses at the gene ends were 1 base for V and 5 bases for J; bases not matched to a gene: 1. This CDR3 reads CASSLVSGRDTQYF. The CDR3 coding sequence is TGTGCCAGCAGCTTAGTTAGCGGGAGAGATACGCAGTATTTT.

This clone has only a few counts. This chain joins TRBV2 and TRBJ1-5; D uncertain. CDR3 size: 14 residues. Trimming took 3 bases from V and 1 from J, leaving 7 bases between them. From germline, CDR1 is SNHLY and CDR2 FYNNEI. CDR3 amino acids: CASSEEASNQPQHF. The CDR3 DNA is TGTGCCAGCAGTGAGGAGGCGAGCAATCAGCCCCAGCATTTT.

This clone was detected a few times. V is TRBV28 and J is TRBJ1-5, with TRBD1 matching over 8 bases. The ends lost 5 bases at V and 6 bases at J; junction bases unmatched: 12. Germline assignment: CDR1 MDHEN and CDR2 SYDVKM. The CDR3 runs to 16 residues. CDR3 sequence (DNA): TGTGCCAGCAGTGGTGACAGGGGCGGGCTAGGTCAGCCCCAGCATTTT. Translating it yields CASSGDRGGLGQPQHF.

In its sample, this clone was seen once. This sequence joins TRBV7-8 and TRBJ2-7, with D perhaps matching TRBD1 (6 bases). V was cut by 2 bases and J by 0 bases, with 11 bases left in between. The CDR3 has 15 residues. Looked up from germline, CDR1 is SGHVS and CDR2 is FQNEAQ. CDR3: CASSLTGKSSYEQYF. CDR3 bases: TGTGCCAGCAGCTTAACAGGGAAGAGCTCCTACGAGCAGTACTTC.

The rearrangement links TRBV6-1 to TRBJ1-5; the D gene is possibly TRBD1 (6 bases). Germline V lookup: CDR1 MNHNS, CDR2 SASEGT. V lost 4 bases and J 4 bases, leaving 8 bases between the germline ends. This CDR3 has 13 residues. The CDR3, as DNA: TGTGCCAGCAGTGTACAGGGAAATCAGCCCCAGCATTTT. It yields the protein CASSVQGNQPQHF.

This chain links TRBV9 with TRBJ1-2; 8 bases are shared with TRBD1. The trim removed 3 bases at V and 8 bases at J, leaving 15 bases unmatched. The CDR3 consists of 16 residues. From germline, CDR1 is SGDLS and CDR2 YYNGEE. The CDR3 region is CASSGATAGGARGYTF. In DNA, the CDR3 is TGTGCCAGCAGCGGTGCCACGGCAGGGGGCGCAAGGGGCTACACCTTC.

This sequence joins TRBV19 and TRBJ2-7; 13 nucleotides align to TRBD2. The V segment lost 3 bases and the J segment 2 bases; nucleotides outside the gene matches: 7. Germline V gives CDR1 LNHDA, CDR2 SQIVND (reference sequence). The CDR3 consists of 17 residues. As DNA, the CDR3 is TGTGCCAGTAGTATGGCACTAGCGGGAGGGTACCCCTACGAGCAGTACTTC. This encodes CASSMALAGGYPYEQYF.

This clone appeared a single time. The V call is TRBV9, the J call TRBJ1-1; 9 bases line up with TRBD1. This CDR3 has 16 amino acids. V lost 1 base to trimming and J lost 1 base; unmatched junction nucleotides: 5. Germline lookup yields CDR1 SGDLS and CDR2 YYNGEE. CDR3 loop: CASSVTGTGPNTEAFF. The CDR3 nucleotides are TGTGCCAGCAGCGTAACCGGGACAGGGCCGAACACTGAAGCTTTCTTT.

This clone was seen a single time. The chain links TRBV7-9 to TRBJ2-7; TRBD2 is a possible D gene (5 bases). Germline V gene data show CDR1 as SEHNR and CDR2 as FQNEAQ (reference sequence). CDR3 length: 14 residues. Deletions cut 1 base from V and 5 bases from J, with 12 bases between. The DNA for the CDR3 is TGTGCCAGCAGCTTAGGACGGACTCGGAACGAGCAGTACTTC. It yields the protein CASSLGRTRNEQYF.

The chain combines TRBV27 with TRBJ2-1; 9 bases map to TRBD2. Trimming at V came to 6 bases and at J to 6 bases, leaving 6 bases not matched to a gene. This CDR3 is built from 14 residues. CDR1 is MNHEY and CDR2 is SMNVEV in the germline V gene (reference sequence). The CDR3 reads CASSFRREGNEQFF. CDR3 coding DNA: TGTGCCAGCAGCTTCCGGCGGGAGGGCAATGAGCAGTTCTTC.

This clone was picked up a small number of times. The genes are TRBV15 and TRBJ2-1, with D possibly being TRBD1 (6 bases). The V end was cut by 1 base, the J end by 7 bases, with 29 bases between. Germline V gene lookup returns CDR1 LNHNV and CDR2 YYDKDF (reference sequence). There are 20 residues in the CDR3. CDR3 DNA: TGTGCCACCAGCAGAGGTGGGGGCTTGGTCTTCCTCCAGGATGGGAATGAGCAGTTCTTC. It translates to CATSRGGGLVFLQDGNEQFF.

This clone was seen a few times. The chain carries TRBV5-6 and TRBJ1-3, with D tentatively TRBD1 (5 bases). Trimming cost V 1 base and J 3 bases, with 17 bases left between them. The germline gives CDR1 SGHDT, CDR2 YYEEEE. The CDR3 sequence is 17 residues long. The CDR3 here is CASSLTLTGVGGNTIYF. CDR3 in DNA: TGTGCCAGCAGCTTGACCCTCACAGGCGTGGGTGGAAACACCATATATTTT.

The rearrangement joins TRBV6-1 to TRBJ1-1; 9 bases agree with TRBD1. The CDR3 covers 14 residues. CDR1 is MNHNS and CDR2 is SASEGT in the germline V gene. Trimming removed 6 bases from V and 0 bases from J; junction bases left unmatched: 2. In DNA, the CDR3 is TGTGCCAGCAGGGACAGGGGACTGAACACTGAAGCTTTCTTT. Its translation is CASRDRGLNTEAFF.

The genes are TRBV5-1 and TRBJ2-5; TRBD2 matches at 14 bases. The CDR3 runs 15 residues. J lost 7 bases, V lost 5 bases, and 7 bases had no gene match. Germline assignment: CDR1 SGHRS and CDR2 YFSETQ. This chain's CDR3 is CASRGTGTSGRTQYF. The CDR3 bases are TGCGCCAGCAGGGGGACCGGGACTAGCGGGAGGACCCAGTACTTC.

This sequence joins TRBV27 and TRBJ2-2; D gene uncertain. CDR3 length: 16 residues. Germline V gene lookup returns CDR1 MNHEY and CDR2 SMNVEV (reference sequence). The germline V and J ends were trimmed by 5 bases and 0 bases, with 13 bases remaining between them. The CDR3: CASSPSRRSNTGELFF. The CDR3 DNA reads as TGTGCCAGCAGTCCAAGTAGGAGATCGAACACCGGGGAGCTGTTTTTT.

This chain links TRBV4-1 with TRBJ1-1; no clear D. The CDR3 totals 15 residues. In germline, CDR1 is MGHRA, CDR2 YSYEKL. Trimming took 1 base from V and 0 from J, leaving 9 bases between them. The CDR3, as DNA: TGCGCCAGCAGCCAAGGTGCAGGTTTGAACACTGAAGCTTTCTTT. Protein sequence: CASSQGAGLNTEAFF.

The chain links TRBV11-3 to TRBJ1-4; the D gene is possibly TRBD1 (5 bases). Germline V CDR1 and CDR2: SGHNT, YENEEA. This CDR3 is 13 amino acids long. V was cut by 5 bases and J by 1 base, with 5 bases left in between. CDR3: CASSRGTNEKLFF. In DNA, the CDR3 is TGTGCCAGCAGCAGGGGAACTAATGAAAAACTGTTTTTT.

The rearrangement links TRBV6-5 to TRBJ2-3; the D gene is possibly TRBD1 (6 bases). V gave up 7 bases and J gave up 5 bases, with 10 bases separating them. The CDR3 totals 12 residues. Germline lookup yields CDR1 MNHEY and CDR2 SVGAGI. The CDR3 coding sequence is TGTGCCAGCAAACAGGGAATAGATACGCAGTATTTT. Protein product: CASKQGIDTQYF.

The gene calls are TRBV4-1 and TRBJ2-3; D might be TRBD2 (5 bases). Germline V gene lookup returns CDR1 MGHRA and CDR2 YSYEKL. The CDR3 loop spans 18 amino acids. Trimming took off 2 bases at V and 4 bases at J, with 22 bases between the two ends. The CDR3 sequence is CASSQTTLRASHPDTQYF. The DNA for the CDR3 is TGCGCCAGCAGCCAAACTACCCTGAGGGCCTCCCACCCAGATACGCAGTATTTT.

This chain connects TRBV2 to TRBJ2-7; the match to TRBD2 covers 11 bases. Germline V gene lookup returns CDR1 SNHLY and CDR2 FYNNEI. The CDR3 runs to 15 residues. J was trimmed by 6 bases and V by 6 bases; bases with no gene match: 10. CDR3 residues: CASRLTSGSPSEQYF. CDR3 in DNA: TGTGCCAGCAGACTTACTAGCGGGAGTCCATCCGAGCAGTACTTC.

This rearrangement joins TRBV5-6 to TRBJ2-2, with D maybe TRBD1 (5 bases). CDR3 size: 16 residues. Germline CDR1 is SGHDT and CDR2 is YYEEEE. The V and J ends lost 2 bases and 1 base respectively, with 12 bases between them. The CDR3 bases are TGTGCCAGCAGCTTAATAGACAGATTGAACACCGGGGAGCTGTTTTTT. Translated: CASSLIDRLNTGELFF.

The V gene is TRBV19, the J gene TRBJ2-3; D is undetermined. The V end lost 3 bases, the J end lost 1 base, and 14 bases lay between the germline ends. This CDR3 is built from 16 residues. Germline CDR1 and CDR2: LNHDA and SQIVND (reference sequence). CDR3 nucleotides: TGTGCCAGTAGTATCCCGACTGGTCCTGGCACAGATACGCAGTATTTT. Translation gives CASSIPTGPGTDTQYF.

V is TRBV6-4 and J is TRBJ2-3; TRBD1 matches 8 bases. Trimming took 0 bases from V and 1 from J; bases not matched to a gene: 0. Germline loops: CDR1 MRHNA, CDR2 SNTAGT. The CDR3 consists of 15 residues. The DNA of the CDR3 is TGTGCCAGCAGTGACTCGGGACAGGGCACAGATACGCAGTATTTT. Translated, it gives CASSDSGQGTDTQYF.

The V gene is TRBV30, the J gene TRBJ1-2; D remains unclear. Trimming stripped 3 bases from V and 4 bases from J, with 15 bases between. The CDR3 runs to 14 residues. CDR1 GTSNPN and CDR2 SVGIG come from the germline V gene (reference sequence). The CDR3 DNA reads TGTGCCTGGAGGAATCAGGTCTTCCTCTATGGCTACACCTTC. Translated, it gives CAWRNQVFLYGYTF.

This chain joins TRBV28 and TRBJ2-1, with D uncertain. The germline V and J ends were trimmed by 3 bases and 2 bases, with 17 bases remaining between them. In germline, CDR1 is MDHEN, CDR2 SYDVKM. The length of the CDR3 is 17 residues. The CDR3 loop is CASSFTISTPTYNEQFF. As DNA, the CDR3 is TGTGCCAGCAGTTTTACTATCTCAACACCCACCTACAATGAGCAGTTCTTC.

This clone was seen only once. The chain links TRBV6-1 to TRBJ2-3; TRBD2 aligns across 13 bases. V was pared by 7 bases and J by 6 bases, with 7 bases of the junction left unmatched. The CDR3 sequence is 15 residues long. Germline V CDR1 and CDR2: MNHNS, SASEGT. DNA of the CDR3: TGTGCCAGCACCGGACTAGCGGGAGAGGGTGATACGCAGTATTTT. As protein: CASTGLAGEGDTQYF.

The chain recombines TRBV27 with TRBJ2-1; 10 bases line up with TRBD2. Germline-derived CDR1 and CDR2 are MNHEY and SMNVEV (reference sequence). Trimming removed 7 bases from V and 5 bases from J; junction bases left unmatched: 8. The CDR3 consists of 15 residues. In DNA, the CDR3 is TGTGCCAGCATGAGCCTAGCGGGAGCGGACAATGAGCAGTTCTTC. This gives the protein CASMSLAGADNEQFF.

The chain recombines TRBV19 with TRBJ2-1; D gene uncertain. Trimming removed 3 bases from V and 6 bases from J, with 6 bases in between. This CDR3 has 12 residues. Germline assignment: CDR1 LNHDA and CDR2 SQIVND (reference sequence). The CDR3 loop reads CASSIGFNEQFF. CDR3 bases: TGTGCCAGTAGTATCGGGTTCAATGAGCAGTTCTTC.